The 6 T cell receptor beta chains presented below share a single source sample, sequenced in a study of T cells of healthy individuals. TCRdb fed the 5' RACE reads into MiXCR, producing one record per CDR3 protein. Of about 40,000 distinct CDR3 sequences in the sample, about 4.2% were seen once. These receptors all stem from a human donor in good health.

The V and J genes are TRBV4-3 and TRBJ2-5; no reliable D call. Trimming removed 0 bases from V and 5 bases from J, with 10 bases in between. The germline gives CDR1 LGHNA, CDR2 YSLEER. This CDR3 is 14 amino acids long. CDR3: CASSQEGPDETQYF. The CDR3 DNA is TGCGCCAGCAGCCAAGAAGGGCCGGACGAGACCCAGTACTTC.

This clonotype was detected ten times or more. J is TRBJ2-7 and V is TRBV4-3, with 13 bases identical to TRBD2. The CDR3 totals 14 residues. Germline CDR1 and CDR2: LGHNA and YSLEER. V lost 4 bases to trimming and J lost 4 bases; unmatched junction nucleotides: 1. The CDR3 nucleotides read TGCGCCAGCAGCCGGACTAGCGGGAGTTACGAGCAGTACTTC. It translates to CASSRTSGSYEQYF.

This clonotype was observed many times. The rearrangement uses TRBV20-1 and TRBJ2-7, with 10 positions matching TRBD2. The CDR3 contains 16 residues. The germline CDR1 and CDR2 sequences are DFQATT and SNEGSKA (reference sequence). Losses at the gene ends were 0 bases for V and 1 base for J; bases not matched to a gene: 6. The CDR3, as DNA: TGCAGTGCTAGAGATATGCTAGCGGGAGTTTCCTACGAGCAGTACTTC. Amino acid sequence: CSARDMLAGVSYEQYF.

This clonotype was found many times. J is TRBJ1-5 and V is TRBV29-1; TRBD1 is a possible D gene (5 bases). This CDR3 comprises 13 residues. The V end lost 4 bases, the J end lost 3 bases, and 10 bases lay between the germline ends. CDR1 SQVTM and CDR2 ANQGSEA come from the germline V gene. The DNA of the CDR3 is TGCAGCGTTGCCGGGGCCGACAATCAGCCCCAGCATTTT. Translated, it gives CSVAGADNQPQHF.

At least ten counts were recorded for this clonotype. The V and J genes are TRBV15 and TRBJ2-3; the D is unclear. This CDR3 region has 12 residues. CDR1 is LNHNV, CDR2 YYDKDF, per germline (reference sequence). Trimming removed 1 base at V and 6 bases at J, with 5 bases between. The CDR3 DNA reads as TGTGCCACCAGCAGAGTCGGGGATACGCAGTATTTT. Protein sequence: CATSRVGDTQYF.

This clonotype was counted ten times or more. The V call is TRBV5-1, the J call TRBJ2-7; 14 nucleotides align to TRBD2. Trimming cost V 1 base and J 2 bases; bases outside gene matches: 8. This CDR3 has 18 amino acids. Looked up from germline, CDR1 is SGHRS and CDR2 is YFSETQ. The chain's CDR3 is CASSLQGTSGGGTYEQYF. Here the CDR3 DNA reads TGCGCCAGCAGCTTGCAGGGGACTAGCGGGGGCGGAACCTACGAGCAGTACTTC.